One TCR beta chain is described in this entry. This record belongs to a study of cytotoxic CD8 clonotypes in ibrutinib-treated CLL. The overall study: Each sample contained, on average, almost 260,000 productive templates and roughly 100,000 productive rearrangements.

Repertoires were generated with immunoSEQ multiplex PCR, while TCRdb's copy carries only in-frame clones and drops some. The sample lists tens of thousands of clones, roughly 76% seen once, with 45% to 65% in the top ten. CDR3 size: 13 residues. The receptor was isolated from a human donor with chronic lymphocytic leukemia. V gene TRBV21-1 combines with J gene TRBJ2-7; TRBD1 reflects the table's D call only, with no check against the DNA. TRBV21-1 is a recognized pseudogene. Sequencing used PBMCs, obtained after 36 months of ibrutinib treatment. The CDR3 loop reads CASTPEGAREQYF. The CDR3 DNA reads TGTGCCAGCACCCCGGAGGGGGCGCGCGAGCAGTACTTC.